The 29 T cell receptor beta chains in this list originate from one sample, sequenced in a study of patients and donors after allogeneic stem cell transplantation. TCRdb used MiXCR to reprocess the RT-PCR reads, holding one entry per CDR3 protein. The sample lists about 160,000 distinct CDR3 sequences, roughly 22% occurring once. Sequencing used blood, either unsorted or a sorted T cell fraction (not recorded which). These receptors all stem from a human donor who was either an allogeneic HSCT recipient or a stem cell or donor lymphocyte infusion donor (not recorded which). It is not recorded whose cells these are; they may come from a transplant donor.

With regard to this clonotype: This CDR3 is missing its conserved last phenylalanine or tryptophan, likely due to a read error. The chain couples TRBV10-3 to TRBJ1-3; 7 bases align to TRBD1. The germline gives CDR1 ENHRY, CDR2 SYGVKD. V was clipped by 0 bases and J by 1 base; unmatched bases: 3. This CDR3 is 16 amino acids long. CDR3 protein: CAISESGQWSGNTIYL. The DNA for the CDR3 is TGTGCCATCAGTGAGTCGGGACAGTGGTCTGGAAACACCATATATTTG.

In the case of this clonotype: The junction shows a germline mismatch at one end, possibly a read error. The rearrangement joins TRBV2 to TRBJ2-4, with D perhaps TRBD2 (6 bases). The germline V gene encodes CDR1 SNHLY and CDR2 FYNNEI. The CDR3 has 17 amino acids. The CDR3: CASNELNLQDYKNIQYF. The CDR3 DNA reads as TGTGCCAGCAATGAACTAAACCTTCAGGACTACAAAAACATTCAGTACTTC.

The rearrangement links TRBV11-1 to TRBJ2-3; a possible D gene is TRBD2 (5 bases). V lost 5 bases to trimming and J lost 5 bases, with 11 bases between them. Per germline, CDR1 SGHAT and CDR2 FQDESV (reference sequence). The CDR3 is 13 residues long. The CDR3 loop reads CASSKNRGDTQYF. The CDR3 DNA reads as TGTGCCAGCAGCAAAAACCGGGGAGATACGCAGTATTTT. The full variable domain, rest sourced from reference TRBV11-1 and TRBJ2-3, is EAEVAQSPRYKITEKSQAVAFWCDPISGHATLYWYRQILGQGPELLVQFQDESVVDDSQLPKDRFSAERLKGVDSTLKIQPAELGDSAMYLCASSKNRGDTQYFGPGTRLTVL.

The V and J genes are TRBV5-1 and TRBJ2-1; the D gene is possibly TRBD1 (6 bases). The ends were cut back, 4 bases at V and 0 bases at J, with 26 bases in the middle. The germline CDR1 and CDR2 sequences are SGHRS and YFSETQ. The CDR3 runs 20 residues. The DNA for the CDR3 is TGCGCCAGCAGCAGAGAAATTCCGGGCGTTCGGACAGACTCCTACAATGAGCAGTTCTTC. Translated, it gives CASSREIPGVRTDSYNEQFF.

The chain joins TRBV27 to TRBJ2-1; TRBD1 might be the D (6 bases). CDR3 length: 18 amino acids. Germline V gives CDR1 MNHEY, CDR2 SMNVEV (reference sequence). Trimming stripped 0 bases from V and 4 bases from J, with 19 bases between. In nucleotides, the CDR3 is TGTGCCAGCAGTTTATCAGGGGGTCTAATACACCCTTACAATGAGCAGTTCTTC. Translating gives CASSLSGGLIHPYNEQFF.

This clonotype was recorded a few times. This chain connects TRBV20-1 to TRBJ1-3; weak D call: TRBD1 (6 bases). In germline, CDR1 is DFQATT, CDR2 SNEGSKA (reference sequence). Trimming shortened V by 6 bases and J by 0 bases, and 18 bases separated the two germline ends. The CDR3 length is 16 residues. CDR3 loop: CSAKEGGGHSGNTIYF. The CDR3 nucleotides read TGCAGTGCAAAAGAGGGGGGAGGCCACTCTGGAAACACCATATATTTT.

This clonotype occurred a few times. The chain couples TRBV12-3 or TRBV12-4 to TRBJ1-5; D unresolved. Trimming shortened V by 5 bases and J by 7 bases, and 12 bases separated the two germline ends. The CDR3 runs 13 residues. CDR3 residues: CASSARTGQPQHF. CDR3 in DNA: TGTGCCAGCAGTGCCAGGACTGGACAGCCCCAGCATTTT.

The CDR3 here is CASSYDRGPFGNEQFF. CDR3 nucleotides: TGTGCCAGCTCATACGACCGGGGGCCCTTCGGCAATGAGCAGTTCTTC. V gene TRBV18 combines with J gene TRBJ2-1, with D perhaps matching TRBD1 or TRBD2 (6 bases each). Trimming cost V 5 bases and J 6 bases, with 20 bases left between them. Germline V CDR1 and CDR2: KGHSH, LQKENI. The CDR3 totals 16 residues.

The CDR3 region is CASTKTSGTTGELFF. CDR3 coding DNA: TGTGCCAGCACCAAGACTAGCGGGACGACCGGGGAGCTGTTTTTT. V and J are TRBV7-6 and TRBJ2-2; 11 bases agree with TRBD2. The V gene's germline CDR1 is SGHVS and CDR2 FNYEAQ. V gave up 7 bases and J gave up 5 bases; unmatched junction bases: 6. The CDR3 totals 15 residues.

V and J are TRBV9 and TRBJ2-7; no firm D call. The CDR3 spans 14 residues. V was shortened by 0 bases and J by 1 base, with 8 bases between the two germline ends. Germline V gene data show CDR1 as SGDLS and CDR2 as YYNGEE. CDR3 amino acids: CASSVGGPSYEQYF. The CDR3 nucleotides read TGTGCCAGCAGCGTAGGCGGCCCTTCCTACGAGCAGTACTTC.

A few counts support this clonotype. The chain recombines TRBV7-8 with TRBJ1-5, with D possibly TRBD1 on 5 matching bases. The CDR3 consists of 15 residues. The germline V gene encodes CDR1 SGHVS and CDR2 FQNEAQ. Between the trimmed V and J ends, which lost 5 bases and 4 bases, there was a span of 15 bases. The CDR3 sequence: CASSRTQGLNQPQHF. Written as DNA, the CDR3 is TGTGCCAGCAGCCGAACGCAGGGTTTGAATCAGCCCCAGCATTTT.

This chain connects TRBV14 to TRBJ2-4, with unresolved D. Germline loops: CDR1 SGHDN, CDR2 FVKESK. Trimming stripped 1 base from V and 12 bases from J, with 16 bases between. This CDR3 has 14 residues. The CDR3 is CASSQALGNGNQYF. The CDR3 nucleotides are TGTGCCAGCAGCCAAGCATTGGGGAATGGGAATCAGTACTTC.

This chain connects TRBV18 to TRBJ1-3, with D hard to call. The CDR3 loop spans 15 amino acids. Germline V CDR1 and CDR2: KGHSH, LQKENI. Trimming left V 2 bases short and J 0 bases short, with 8 bases between. This CDR3 is CASSPGENSGNTIYF. CDR3 in DNA: TGTGCCAGCTCACCAGGGGAAAACTCTGGAAACACCATATATTTT.

DNA of the CDR3: TGCAGTGCTCGCCGGGACAGGGAGTTCTATAATTCACCCCTCCACTTT. It translates to CSARRDREFYNSPLHF. The V and J genes are TRBV20-1 and TRBJ1-6, with 9 nucleotides matching TRBD1. V shed 5 bases, J shed 3 bases, and the junction held 8 bases outside the gene matches. The CDR3 length is 16 residues. CDR1 is DFQATT, CDR2 SNEGSKA, per germline (reference sequence).

This clonotype has only a few counts. The gene calls are TRBV20-1 and TRBJ1-1; D is unclear. The CDR3 totals 8 residues. CDR1 is DFQATT and CDR2 is SNEGSKA in the germline V gene (reference sequence). With 5 bases removed from V and 8 bases from J, the gap between germline ends came to 3 bases. The CDR3 DNA sequence: TGCAGTGCTCCCGAAGCTTTCTTT. As protein: CSAPEAFF.

This clonotype was counted a few times. This chain links TRBV18 with TRBJ2-5, with TRBD2 identical over 7 bases. The CDR3 length is 13 residues. V was pared by 6 bases and J by 3 bases, with 4 bases of the junction left unmatched. The V gene's germline CDR1 is KGHSH and CDR2 LQKENI. The CDR3 is CASSRGTEETQYF. In DNA, the CDR3 is TGTGCCAGCTCGCGGGGGACGGAAGAGACCCAGTACTTC.

Notes on this clonotype: This clone may be a read error of a much larger clone one base away. This sequence joins TRBV10-3 and TRBJ1-2; D is undetermined. CDR3 length: 13 amino acids. Germline CDR1 is ENHRY and CDR2 is SYGVKD. The CDR3 is CAISESKVMGCTF. DNA of the CDR3: TGTGCCATCAGTGAGTCCAAGGTTATGGGCTGCACCTTC.

The chain uses TRBV15 and TRBJ1-5; D perhaps matches TRBD1 (5 bases). There are 15 residues in the CDR3. V lost 0 bases and J 5 bases, leaving 11 bases between the germline ends. The germline gives CDR1 LNHNV, CDR2 YYDKDF (reference sequence). CDR3 protein: CATSRDLGPDQPQHF. DNA of the CDR3: TGTGCCACCAGCAGAGATTTGGGACCGGATCAGCCCCAGCATTTT.

Only a few counts were recorded for this clonotype. V is TRBV20-1 and J is TRBJ1-5, with D perhaps matching TRBD1 (6 bases). The CDR3 is 14 amino acids. Germline V gene sequence: CDR1 DFQATT, CDR2 SNEGSKA (reference sequence). The V end lost 2 bases, the J end lost 4 bases, and 12 bases lay between the germline ends. CDR3 sequence: CSARPRTVNQPQHF. The CDR3 DNA reads as TGCAGTGCTAGACCTCGGACAGTGAATCAGCCCCAGCATTTT.

The chain uses TRBV7-9 and TRBJ2-1, with 7 positions matching TRBD2. CDR1 is SEHNR, CDR2 FQNEAQ, per germline (reference sequence). The CDR3 extends over 15 amino acids. The V and J ends lost 1 base and 4 bases, in that order; junction bases with no gene match: 4. The CDR3 DNA sequence: TGTGCCAGCAGCTTAGTACTAGCGCTTTACAATGAGCAGTTCTTC. Translated: CASSLVLALYNEQFF.

The rearrangement uses TRBV10-3 and TRBJ2-7, with D possibly matching TRBD1 (6 bases). The V end lost 11 bases, the J end lost 2 bases, and 13 bases lay between the germline ends. The CDR3 totals 12 residues. Per the germline V gene, CDR1 is ENHRY and CDR2 is SYGVKD. The DNA for the CDR3 is TGTGCCTCAGGACAGACTCCCTACGAGCAGTACTTC. Its translation: CASGQTPYEQYF.

There are many counts of this clonotype. This rearrangement joins TRBV30 to TRBJ1-2, with D possibly matching TRBD1 (6 bases). This CDR3 spans 12 amino acids. In germline, CDR1 is GTSNPN, CDR2 SVGIG (reference sequence). V lost 2 bases and J lost 7, with 11 bases in between. CDR3 in DNA: TGTGCCTGGAGTTACCTACAGGGTGGCTACACCTTC. Protein: CAWSYLQGGYTF.

This clonotype turned up a few times. The chain carries TRBV6-5 and TRBJ1-2; weak D call: TRBD1 (5 bases). This CDR3 is 15 amino acids long. The germline gives CDR1 MNHEY, CDR2 SVGAGI. Trimming left V 5 bases short and J 7 bases short, with 20 bases between. Here the CDR3 reads CASSAPRGGNSGYTF. CDR3 bases: TGTGCCAGCAGTGCCCCTCGTGGGGGTAACAGTGGCTACACCTTC.

CDR3 in amino acids: CSGLGPPNQPQHF. Here the CDR3 DNA reads TGCAGTGGATTGGGTCCTCCCAATCAGCCCCAGCATTTT. V usage is TRBV20-1 and J usage is TRBJ1-5; the D is unclear. Trimming shortened V by 7 bases and J by 3 bases, and 13 bases separated the two germline ends. The germline gives CDR1 DFQATT, CDR2 SNEGSKA (reference sequence). This CDR3 has 13 residues.

This clonotype was seen a few times. The V gene is TRBV6-5, the J gene TRBJ1-4, with 10 nucleotides matching TRBD1. V gave up 6 bases and J gave up 11 bases; unmatched junction bases: 9. This CDR3 contains 14 residues. Germline V gene lookup returns CDR1 MNHEY and CDR2 SVGAGI. The CDR3 protein is CASRTGTGVTKLFF. CDR3 in DNA: TGTGCCAGCAGGACCGGGACAGGGGTAACGAAACTGTTTTTT.

In this sample, this clonotype turned up a few times. The gene calls are TRBV12-3 or TRBV12-4 and TRBJ1-4; TRBD1 matches 7 bases. Losses at the gene ends were 6 bases for V and 2 bases for J; bases not matched to a gene: 6. The CDR3 runs to 15 residues. The CDR3 coding sequence is TGTGCCAGCAGCTGGACAGGATCGACTAATGAAAAACTGTTTTTT. This translates into CASSWTGSTNEKLFF.

This chain connects TRBV3-1 to TRBJ2-1; D is possibly TRBD2 (6 bases). The CDR3 covers 12 residues. Germline CDR1 LGHDT, CDR2 YNNKEL (reference sequence). Deletions cut 3 bases from V and 13 bases from J, with 13 bases between. The CDR3 sequence is CASSHIADEQFF. CDR3 sequence (DNA): TGTGCCAGCAGCCATATAGCGGACGAACAGTTCTTC.

The DNA of the CDR3 is TGTGCCAGCACCCCCGACAGGAGATATAATTCACCCCTCCACTTT. Protein: CASTPDRRYNSPLHF. The chain links TRBV6-6 to TRBJ1-6, with D possibly TRBD1 on 6 matching bases. The germline V gene has CDR1 MNHNY and CDR2 SVGAGI (reference sequence). The CDR3 totals 15 residues. Trimming cost V 7 bases and J 4 bases, with 14 bases left between them.

This clonotype occurred a few times. The chain links TRBV5-4 to TRBJ2-5, with 13 bases matching TRBD2. Trimming cost V 3 bases and J 3 bases; bases outside gene matches: 14. This CDR3 contains 19 residues. Germline V CDR1 and CDR2: SGHNT, YYREEE (reference sequence). CDR3 protein: CASSSGLAGVGLGEETQYF. The DNA for the CDR3 is TGTGCCAGCAGCTCCGGACTAGCGGGAGTAGGGTTGGGTGAAGAGACCCAGTACTTC. Supplemented by reference TRBV5-4 and TRBJ2-5, the full variable domain reads ETGVTQSPTHLIKTRGQQVTLRCSSQSGHNTVSWYQQALGQGPQFIFQYYREEENGRGNFPPRFSGLQFPNYSSELNVNALELDDSALYLCASSSGLAGVGLGEETQYFGPGTRLLVL.